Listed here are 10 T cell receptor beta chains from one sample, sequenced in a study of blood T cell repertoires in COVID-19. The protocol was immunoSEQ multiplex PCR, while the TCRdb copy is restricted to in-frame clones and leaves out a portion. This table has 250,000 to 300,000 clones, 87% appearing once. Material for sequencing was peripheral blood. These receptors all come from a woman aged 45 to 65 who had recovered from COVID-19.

CDR3 DNA: TGTGCCAGCAGCTCGGGACTAGCGGGACCCTACGGCTACAATGAGCAGTTCTTC. This translates into CASSSGLAGPYGYNEQFF. This chain uses TRBV11-2 with TRBJ2-1; TRBD2 matches at 13 bases. V dropped 4 bases and J dropped 3; count of bases not matched to a gene: 9. There are 18 residues in the CDR3. CDR1 is SGHAT and CDR2 is FQNNGV in the germline V gene.

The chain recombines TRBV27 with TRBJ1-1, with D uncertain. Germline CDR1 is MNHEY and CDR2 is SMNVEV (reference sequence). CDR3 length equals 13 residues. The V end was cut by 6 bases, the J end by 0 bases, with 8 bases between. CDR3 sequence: CASSQVLNTEAFF. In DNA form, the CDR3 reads TGTGCCAGCAGCCAGGTTTTGAACACTGAAGCTTTCTTT.

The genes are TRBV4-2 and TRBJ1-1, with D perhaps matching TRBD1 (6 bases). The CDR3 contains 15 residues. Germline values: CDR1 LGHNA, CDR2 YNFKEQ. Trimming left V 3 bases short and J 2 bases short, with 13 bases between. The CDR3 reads CASSQLGGANTEAFF. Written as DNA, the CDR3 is TGTGCCAGCAGCCAGTTGGGGGGGGCTAACACTGAAGCTTTCTTT.

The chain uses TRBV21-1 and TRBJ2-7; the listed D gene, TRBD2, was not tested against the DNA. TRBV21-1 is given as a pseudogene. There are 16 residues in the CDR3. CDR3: CASRERRSGRHYEQYF. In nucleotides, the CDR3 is TGTGCCAGCAGGGAAAGGAGGAGCGGGCGACATTACGAGCAGTACTTC.

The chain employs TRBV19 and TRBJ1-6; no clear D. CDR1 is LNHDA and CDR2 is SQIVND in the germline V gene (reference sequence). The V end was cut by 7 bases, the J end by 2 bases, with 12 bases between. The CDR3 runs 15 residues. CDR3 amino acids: CASMAAVPYNSPLHF. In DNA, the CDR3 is TGTGCCAGTATGGCGGCAGTTCCCTATAATTCACCCCTCCACTTT. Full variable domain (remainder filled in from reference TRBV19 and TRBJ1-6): DGGITQSPKYLFRKEGQNVTLSCEQNLNHDAMYWYRQDPGQGLRLIYYSQIVNDFQKGDIAEGYSVSREKKESFPLTVTSAQKNPTAFYLCASMAAVPYNSPLHFGNGTRLTVT.

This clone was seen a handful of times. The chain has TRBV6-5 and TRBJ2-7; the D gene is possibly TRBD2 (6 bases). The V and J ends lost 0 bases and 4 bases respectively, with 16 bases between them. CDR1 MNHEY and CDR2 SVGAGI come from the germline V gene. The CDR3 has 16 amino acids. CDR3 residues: CASSYSRTLGGYEQYF. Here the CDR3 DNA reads TGTGCCAGCAGTTACTCGCGGACTCTCGGGGGTTACGAGCAGTACTTC.

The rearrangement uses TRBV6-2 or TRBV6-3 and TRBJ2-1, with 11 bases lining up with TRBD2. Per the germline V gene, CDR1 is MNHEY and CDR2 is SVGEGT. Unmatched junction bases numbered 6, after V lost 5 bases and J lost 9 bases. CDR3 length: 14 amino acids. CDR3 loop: CASSQPGLAAEQFF. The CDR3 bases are TGTGCCAGCAGTCAACCGGGACTAGCGGCTGAGCAGTTCTTC.

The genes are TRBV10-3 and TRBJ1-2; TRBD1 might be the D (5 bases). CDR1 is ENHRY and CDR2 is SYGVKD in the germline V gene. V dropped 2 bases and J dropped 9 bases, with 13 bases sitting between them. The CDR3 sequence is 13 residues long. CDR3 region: CAISEQAGQSYTF. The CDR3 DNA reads TGTGCCATCAGTGAGCAGGCAGGGCAGAGCTACACCTTC.

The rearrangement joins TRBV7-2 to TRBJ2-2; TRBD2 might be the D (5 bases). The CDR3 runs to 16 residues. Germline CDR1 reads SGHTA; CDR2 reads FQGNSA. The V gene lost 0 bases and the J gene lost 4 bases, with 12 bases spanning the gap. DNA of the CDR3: TGTGCCAGCAGCTTAGCGATGTGGGAGAGCACCGGGGAGCTGTTTTTT. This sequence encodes CASSLAMWESTGELFF.

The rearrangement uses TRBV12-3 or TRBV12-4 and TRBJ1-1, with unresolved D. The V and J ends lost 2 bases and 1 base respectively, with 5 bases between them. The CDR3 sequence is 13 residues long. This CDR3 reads CASSLQENTEAFF. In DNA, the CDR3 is TGTGCCAGCAGTTTACAGGAGAACACTGAAGCTTTCTTT.